This TCR beta chain was captured in a study of cytomegalovirus exposure and HLA in healthy donors. V shed 1 base, J shed 5 bases, and the junction held 5 bases outside the gene matches. The CDR3 extends over 14 amino acids. Germline V gene data show CDR1 as LNHDA and CDR2 as SQIVND (reference sequence). The PCR made use of 60 Vbeta and 13 Jbeta primers. Generated by immunoSEQ multiplex PCR, the TCRdb table keeps only in-frame clones and is missing some. The table lists 150,000 to 200,000 clones, around 84% of them singletons, with roughly 1.8% in the top ten. The sequence was obtained from a young woman in good health and CMV-seronegative. The sample consisted of PBMCs. The chain links TRBV19 to TRBJ2-7; 7 bases map to TRBD2. The CDR3 sequence is CASSIAPLADEQYF. CDR3 nucleotide sequence: TGTGCCAGTAGTATAGCCCCCCTAGCGGACGAGCAGTACTTC.